This is a list of T cell receptor beta chains from one sample in a study of OX40 agonist ivuxolimab in advanced cancers. The method was immunoSEQ multiplex PCR; TCRdb's version includes in-frame clones alone and lacks a portion of them. The data show about 73,000 clones, over 80% seen once. The material was CD4+ or CD8+ T cells sorted from blood, obtained in a trial of the OX40 agonist ivuxolimab. Receptor source: an adult with an advanced solid tumor such as melanoma, head and neck, liver or kidney cancer. Each CDR3 is given with its conserved first and last residue. A D gene is named only where the DNA matches it firmly. Clone sizes are given selectively: once, few, many, or a class where the clone is expanded.

d_call clone_size j_call v_call cdr3_nt cdr3_aa
. . TRBJ2-1 TRBV5-4 TGTGCCAGCAATACTGGACCAGACAATGAGCAGTTCTTC CASNTGPDNEQFF
. . TRBJ2-3 TRBV7-9 TGTGCCAGCAGCGGACCCCGGGGCTTTACAAGCACAGATACGCAGTATTTT CASSGPRGFTSTDTQYF
. . TRBJ2-7 TRBV28 TGTGCCAGCAGTGCAGGCTCCTACGAGCAGTACTTC CASSAGSYEQYF
. . TRBJ2-7 TRBV11-1 TGTGCCAGCAGCTTAGTGGGTCCGGACGAGCAGTACTTC CASSLVGPDEQYF
TRBD2 . TRBJ2-1 TRBV29-1 TGCAGCGTTGAACAGCTAGCGGGATACAATGAGCAGTTCTTC CSVEQLAGYNEQFF
TRBD2 . TRBJ2-1 TRBV14 TGTGCCAGCAGCCTACTAGCGGGGGGGCAAAATGAGCAGTTCTTC CASSLLAGGQNEQFF
. once TRBJ2-7 TRBV27 TGTGCCAGCAGTCAAACCTACGAGCAGTACTTC CASSQTYEQYF
. . TRBJ1-1 TRBV9 TGTGCCAGCAGCGCCGGGACGGCGAACACTGAAGCTTTCTTT CASSAGTANTEAFF
. few TRBJ1-5 TRBV5-1 TGCGCCAGCAGCTTGGCCGGGGGGGGCAATCAGCCCCAGCATTTT CASSLAGGGNQPQHF
TRBD2 . TRBJ2-5 TRBV11-1 TGTGCCAGCAGCTTAGTTCTAGCGGGAGGCCCAGAGACCCAGTACTTC CASSLVLAGGPETQYF
TRBD1 . TRBJ2-1 TRBV5-4 TGTGCCAGCAGCATGGACAGGGACGCCTACAATGAGCAGTTCTTC CASSMDRDAYNEQFF
. . TRBJ1-3 TRBV6-6 TGTGCCAGCAGTCGGGGGGGGCTTGGAAACACCATATATTTT CASSRGGLGNTIYF
. . TRBJ1-4 TRBV7-8 TGTGCCAGCAGACCACGACCCCCGGAGGGGAAACTGTTTTTT CASRPRPPEGKLFF
. . TRBJ2-2 TRBV5-1 TGCGCCACCTCATGGACAGCGGGCACCGGGGAGCTGTTTTTT CATSWTAGTGELFF
. . TRBJ2-1 TRBV9 TGTGCCAGCAGTGAATACAGGGACACAACTTCCAGGAATGAGCAGTTCTTC CASSEYRDTTSRNEQFF
. . TRBJ2-5 TRBV19 TGTGCCAGTAGTATAGCGGGCCAGGGCTGGGGGAAAGAGACCCAGTACTTC CASSIAGQGWGKETQYF
. . TRBJ2-5 TRBV4-1 TGCGCCAGCAGCCCTCTGACAGGCACCCAAGAGACCCAGTACTTC CASSPLTGTQETQYF
TRBD1 . TRBJ2-7 TRBV4-1 TGCGCCAGCAGCCACCGGACAGGGGGCCCCTACGAGCAGTACTTC CASSHRTGGPYEQYF
TRBD1 . TRBJ1-4 TRBV11-2 TGTGCCACAAAGACAGGGATTAATGAAAAACTGTTTTTT CATKTGINEKLFF
TRBD1 . TRBJ2-7 TRBV5-4 TGTGCCAGCAGCTGGGACAGTAAAGACTACGAGCAGTACTTC CASSWDSKDYEQYF
TRBD2 . TRBJ2-3 TRBV11-2 TGTGCCAGCACCATAGCGGGAGAGTTCACAGATACGCAGTATTTT CASTIAGEFTDTQYF
TRBD2 . TRBJ2-1 TRBV7-9 TGTGCCAGCAGCTTAGGTTTTGGGACTAGCGGGTCATTAGTTCAGTTCTTC CASSLGFGTSGSLVQFF
TRBD2 . TRBJ2-1 TRBV6-5 TGTGCCAGCAGTAGAGGGACTAGCGGCTACAATGAGCAGTTCTTC CASSRGTSGYNEQFF
. once TRBJ2-2 TRBV27 TGTGCCAGCAACTTCATCGGGGCGAGCACCGGGGAGCTGTTTTTT CASNFIGASTGELFF
. many TRBJ1-1 TRBV29-1 TGCAGCGTGGATGCAGGGGTAACTGAAGCTTTCTTT CSVDAGVTEAFF
. . TRBJ1-2 TRBV4-1 TGCGCCAGCAGCCAGTTGGGGCAGGCGGGGGGCTACACCTTC CASSQLGQAGGYTF
. . TRBJ1-4 TRBV4-1 TGCGCCAGCAGCCTCAGGGCGGGGGGAACTAATGAAAAACTGTTTTTT CASSLRAGGTNEKLFF
. . TRBJ1-5 TRBV21-1 TGTGCCAGCAACTGGGAATATCAGCCCCAGCATTTT CASNWEYQPQHF
TRBD1 . TRBJ1-2 TRBV10-3 TGTGCCATCACCCGAATCGGGACAGGGAACTATGGCTACACCTTC CAITRIGTGNYGYTF
. . TRBJ2-7 TRBV29-1 TGCAGCGTCGATGCCGGACAGAGCTCCTACGAGCAGTACTTC CSVDAGQSSYEQYF
TRBD1 . TRBJ2-7 TRBV11-2 TGTGCCAGCACCCACACAGGGGGCGCCGCCTACGAGCAGTACTTC CASTHTGGAAYEQYF
TRBD2 . TRBJ2-2 TRBV13 TGTGCCAGCAGTCCGGGACTAGCGCCCGGGGAGCTGTTTTTT CASSPGLAPGELFF
. . TRBJ2-2 TRBV5-8 TGTGCCAGCAGCTTCGGGACGGGGAACACCGGGGAGCTGTTTTTT CASSFGTGNTGELFF